Shown below are 18 T cell receptor beta chains from a single sample sequenced in a study of low-dose radiotherapy and immunotherapy resistance in tumors. The time point here: after trial treatment. The treatment is: LDRT plus nivolumab, ipilimumab, low-dose cyclophosphamide and aspirin (RACIN trial). TRAV- and TRBV-specific primers, spanning alpha and beta chains, primed first-strand cDNA. The TCRs were subjected to amplification over approximately 20 PCR cycles employing a constant-region primer in conjunction with a V-primer adapter. Each CDR3 protein is one row after TCRdb ran MiXCR on the reads. The sample includes 85,000 to 95,000 distinct CDR3 sequences, roughly 20% seen only once; the top ten take roughly 13%. The sample in question was PBMCs, obtained after low-dose radiotherapy plus immunotherapy. The receptors shown here come from a female donor with ovarian cancer.

This clonotype was recorded many times. The V gene is TRBV7-9, the J gene TRBJ2-7; no firm D call. CDR3 length equals 14 residues. Germline V gene sequence: CDR1 SEHNR, CDR2 FQNEAQ (reference sequence). V lost 1 base to trimming and J lost 5 bases, with 12 bases between them. DNA for the CDR3: TGTGCCAGCAGCTTAGGGTTGGGATCCCACGAGCAGTACTTC. Translating it yields CASSLGLGSHEQYF.

The V call is TRBV29-1, the J call TRBJ2-1, with 9 bases identical to TRBD2. V was pared by 4 bases and J by 5 bases, with 6 bases of the junction left unmatched. The V gene's germline CDR1 is SQVTM and CDR2 ANQGSEA. The CDR3 extends over 14 amino acids. The CDR3 sequence is CSVVRGRGNNEQFF. CDR3 sequence (DNA): TGCAGCGTTGTACGCGGGAGGGGGAACAATGAGCAGTTCTTC.

This clonotype has a count of ten or more. The chain's CDR3 is CSARLAGGETQYF. The CDR3, as DNA: TGCAGCGCCCGACTAGCGGGGGGAGAGACCCAGTACTTC. The rearrangement uses TRBV29-1 and TRBJ2-5; 13 bases agree with TRBD2. V shed 7 bases, J shed 4 bases, and the junction held 3 bases outside the gene matches. Germline CDR1 and CDR2: SQVTM and ANQGSEA. The CDR3 contains 13 residues.

This clonotype occurred many times. V usage is TRBV27 and J usage is TRBJ2-2; D is undetermined. In germline, CDR1 is MNHEY, CDR2 SMNVEV (reference sequence). The length of the CDR3 is 14 residues. Deletions cut 5 bases from V and 3 bases from J, with 10 bases between. CDR3 residues: CASSPYGYTGELFF. In DNA form, the CDR3 reads TGTGCCAGCAGTCCCTATGGTTACACCGGGGAGCTGTTTTTT.

The chain employs TRBV6-2 or TRBV6-3 and TRBJ2-7; D is undetermined. CDR1 is MNHEY and CDR2 is SVGEGT in the germline V gene. V lost 5 bases and J lost 2, with 10 bases in between. The CDR3 runs to 13 residues. The CDR3 DNA is TGTGCCAGCAGTGATCCCACCACCTACGAGCAGTACTTC. It is translated as CASSDPTTYEQYF.

This clonotype came up many times. The rearrangement joins TRBV6-2 or TRBV6-3 to TRBJ1-2, with a possible D match to TRBD1 (5 bases). Trimming removed 4 bases from V and 4 bases from J, with 13 bases in between. The germline gives CDR1 MNHEY, CDR2 SVGEGT. The CDR3 covers 14 residues. The CDR3 DNA reads as TGTGCCAGCAGTTCCCCGGGGGGGACCTATGGCTACACCTTC. Translation: CASSSPGGTYGYTF.

This clonotype appeared many times. This chain links TRBV4-3 with TRBJ2-3; TRBD2 is a possible D gene (6 bases). CDR3 length equals 17 residues. Germline values: CDR1 LGHNA, CDR2 YSLEER. V shed 0 bases and J shed 0 bases, with 13 bases lying between them. CDR3 sequence: CASSQESWAGSTDTQYF. CDR3 DNA: TGCGCCAGCAGCCAAGAAAGTTGGGCGGGAAGCACAGATACGCAGTATTTT.

This clonotype appeared many times. V gene TRBV7-9 combines with J gene TRBJ1-1; D is possibly TRBD1 (5 bases). Trimming pared 10 bases from V and 0 bases from J, leaving 21 bases between. CDR1 is SEHNR, CDR2 FQNEAQ, per germline (reference sequence). This CDR3 comprises 16 residues. CDR3 sequence reads: CATEPGTGYMNTEAFF. The CDR3, as DNA: TGTGCCACCGAGCCCGGGACGGGTTACATGAACACTGAAGCTTTCTTT. Full variable domain (missing parts from reference TRBV7-9 and TRBJ1-1): DTGVSQNPRHKITKRGQNVTFRCDPISEHNRLYWYRQTLGQGPEFLTYFQNEAQLEKSRLLSDRFSAERPKGSFSTLEIQRTEQGDSAMYLCATEPGTGYMNTEAFFGQGTRLTVV.

Concerning this clonotype: A far larger clone is just one base off, so this is likely a read error. This chain joins TRBV6-6 and TRBJ1-1; D is perhaps TRBD1 (5 bases). This CDR3 has 13 amino acids. Germline V gene data show CDR1 as MNHNY and CDR2 as SVGAGI (reference sequence). Trimming cost V 4 bases and J 6 bases, with 12 bases left between them. CDR3 in amino acids: CASSFGGMAEAFF. Written as DNA, the CDR3 is TGTGCCAGCAGTTTCGGGGGGATGGCTGAAGCTTTCTTT.

In its sample, this clonotype was seen many times. The chain combines TRBV12-3 or TRBV12-4 with TRBJ1-1; D remains unclear. The CDR3 extends over 13 amino acids. V was cut by 6 bases and J by 3 bases, with 11 bases left in between. The CDR3, as DNA: TGTGCCAGCAGCCTTAAATGGGACACTGAAGCTTTCTTT. This codes for CASSLKWDTEAFF.

This clonotype has at least ten counts. V and J are TRBV29-1 and TRBJ2-5; weak D call: TRBD1 (5 bases). The CDR3 runs 13 residues. CDR1 SQVTM and CDR2 ANQGSEA come from the germline V gene. The V and J ends lost 4 bases and 2 bases respectively, with 11 bases between them. In nucleotides, the CDR3 is TGCAGCGTTGTTAGGGGATCTCAAGAGACCCAGTACTTC. Its translation: CSVVRGSQETQYF.

This clonotype has a count of ten or more. V is TRBV9 and J is TRBJ2-5; D possibly corresponds to TRBD2 (6 bases). The V end was cut by 6 bases, the J end by 2 bases, with 14 bases between. This CDR3 is 14 amino acids long. Germline V lookup: CDR1 SGDLS, CDR2 YYNGEE. The CDR3 loop reads CASNAGRGQETQYF. The CDR3 DNA reads TGTGCCAGCAACGCGGGAAGAGGACAAGAGACCCAGTACTTC.

This clonotype was seen at least ten times. J is TRBJ2-2 and V is TRBV29-1; 13 nucleotides line up with TRBD2. The CDR3 is 16 amino acids. Looked up from germline, CDR1 is SQVTM and CDR2 is ANQGSEA. Trimming at V came to 7 bases and at J to 5 bases, leaving 10 bases not matched to a gene. CDR3: CSAGDKLAGGTGELFF. The CDR3 DNA is TGCAGCGCGGGGGATAAACTAGCGGGAGGGACCGGGGAGCTGTTTTTT.

V is TRBV28 and J is TRBJ1-1; D unclear. CDR1 MDHEN and CDR2 SYDVKM come from the germline V gene. The CDR3 runs to 12 residues. With 7 bases removed from V and 4 bases from J, the gap between germline ends came to 10 bases. CDR3 sequence (DNA): TGTGCCAGCACCCAAAGGAGCACTGAAGCTTTCTTT. Protein product: CASTQRSTEAFF.

This clonotype was seen more than once but under ten times. This sequence joins TRBV20-1 and TRBJ2-7, with 12 bases fitting TRBD2. There are 14 residues in the CDR3. Trimming took 6 bases from V and 0 from J; bases not matched to a gene: 3. The germline V gene encodes CDR1 DFQATT and CDR2 SNEGSKA (reference sequence). In DNA form, the CDR3 reads TGCAGTGCCGCGGGACTAGCGGGCTCCTACGAGCAGTACTTC. It translates to CSAAGLAGSYEQYF.

There are many counts of this clonotype. The J gene is TRBJ1-5, the V gene TRBV3-1, with D perhaps TRBD1 (6 bases). The CDR3 extends over 15 amino acids. CDR1 and CDR2 from the germline V gene are LGHDT and YNNKEL (reference sequence). Trimming removed 4 bases at V and 6 bases at J, with 16 bases between. This CDR3 is CASSPGGSRGQPQHF. Written as DNA, the CDR3 is TGTGCCAGCAGCCCCGGTGGATCCAGGGGTCAGCCCCAGCATTTT.

This clonotype was seen repeatedly, ten times or more. The gene calls are TRBV4-2 and TRBJ2-5; a possible D gene is TRBD2 (5 bases). V was pared by 2 bases and J by 1 base, with 11 bases between. Germline CDR1 LGHNA, CDR2 YNFKEQ. The CDR3 covers 15 residues. The CDR3 reads CASSQKPGFQETQYF. In DNA, the CDR3 is TGTGCCAGCAGCCAAAAGCCGGGGTTCCAAGAGACCCAGTACTTC.

This clonotype was seen repeatedly, ten times or more. V gene TRBV5-1 combines with J gene TRBJ1-2; D gene unclear. Germline V lookup: CDR1 SGHRS, CDR2 YFSETQ. This CDR3 region has 14 residues. Trimming pared 0 bases from V and 4 bases from J, leaving 10 bases between. The CDR3 DNA sequence: TGCGCCAGCAGCTTGGTTGACGCCGGCTATGGCTACACCTTC. It encodes CASSLVDAGYGYTF.